The sample holds one count of the clone carrying this T cell receptor beta chain. This sample was taken from a study of blood T cell repertoires in COVID-19. Across the whole study: Sample material is recorded as cDNA or gDNA derived from T cells, B-cell-depleted T cells, or PBMCs.

With 0 bases removed from V and 8 bases from J, the gap between germline ends came to 13 bases. CDR1 LGHDT and CDR2 YNNKEL come from the germline V gene (reference sequence). CDR3 size: 14 residues. Data came from immunoSEQ multiplex PCR; TCRdb stores just in-frame clones and leaves some out. The sample holds over 130,000 clones, 80% to 90% seen once. The sample consisted of PBMCs or T cells enriched from blood (not recorded which). This clonotype was obtained from a woman aged 45-65 years with acute COVID-19. This sequence joins TRBV3-1 (or the pseudogene TRBV3-2) and TRBJ1-2; D is undetermined. Here the CDR3 reads CASSQDLSKQGYTF. The DNA of the CDR3 is TGTGCCAGCAGCCAAGATCTTAGCAAACAAGGCTACACCTTC.